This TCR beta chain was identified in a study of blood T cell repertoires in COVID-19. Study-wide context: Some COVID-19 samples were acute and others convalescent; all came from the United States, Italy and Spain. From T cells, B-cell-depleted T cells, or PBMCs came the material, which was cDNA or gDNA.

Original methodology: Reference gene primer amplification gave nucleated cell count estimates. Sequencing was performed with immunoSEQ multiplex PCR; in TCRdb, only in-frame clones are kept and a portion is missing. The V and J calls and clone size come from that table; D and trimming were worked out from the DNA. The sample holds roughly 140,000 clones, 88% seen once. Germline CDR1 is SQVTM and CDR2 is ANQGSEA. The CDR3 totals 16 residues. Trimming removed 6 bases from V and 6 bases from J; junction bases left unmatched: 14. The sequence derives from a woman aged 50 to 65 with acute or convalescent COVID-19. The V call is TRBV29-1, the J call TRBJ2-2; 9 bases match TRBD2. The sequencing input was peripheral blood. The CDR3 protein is CSVLDAGGPPSGELFF. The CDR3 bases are TGCAGCGTCCTAGACGCGGGAGGGCCTCCGTCCGGGGAGCTGTTTTTT.